These 31 T cell receptor beta chains originate from one sample sequenced in a study of vaccination and CD4 T cells after COVID-19. Time point described: late sampling 161 to 241 days after vaccination in a few convalescent patients. Stated treatment: roughly 11-day PBMC culture with coronavirus spike peptide pools or control peptides (ViraFEST assay). Which antigens these TCRs recognize remains unknown. The Oncomine TCR Beta short-read assay was applied to DNA of cultured CD4+ T cells. From the PCR reads, TCRdb called clonotypes with MiXCR, one entry per CDR3 protein. In the table there are under 30,000 distinct CDR3 sequences, 36% of which are singletons. The sample was CD4+ T cells from blood, cultured in vitro, taken about 7 months after SARS-CoV-2 vaccination. These receptors were collected from a human donor who had recovered from COVID-19.

This chain links TRBV6-1 with TRBJ2-1; maybe TRBD2 (6 bases). The CDR3 loop spans 17 amino acids. In germline, CDR1 is MNHNS, CDR2 SASEGT. Between the trimmed V and J ends, which lost 7 bases and 0 bases, there was a span of 19 bases. The CDR3 sequence is CASKGFIRTNSYNEQFF. CDR3 nucleotides: TGTGCCAGCAAAGGATTCATCAGGACTAACTCCTACAATGAGCAGTTCTTC.

The CDR3 DNA reads as TGCAGTGCTAGATACAATGAGCAGTTCTTC. Translating it yields CSARYNEQFF. The rearrangement uses TRBV20-1 and TRBJ2-1; the D is unclear. Germline V gene sequence: CDR1 DFQATT, CDR2 SNEGSKA (reference sequence). V was cut by 2 bases and J by 4 bases, with 0 bases left in between. This CDR3 region has 10 residues.

The chain carries TRBV15 and TRBJ1-5; weak D call: TRBD2 (6 bases). The J call may be faulty, since TRBJ2-3 better matches the DNA end. CDR3 length: 15 residues. Germline loops: CDR1 LNHNV, CDR2 YYDKDF (reference sequence). The CDR3 DNA sequence: TGTGCCACCAGCGGAGGGGACTTACTCAATCAGCCCCAGTATTTT. Translated, it gives CATSGGDLLNQPQYF.

CDR3 loop: CASSFRLDAMVGSPLHF. DNA of the CDR3: TGTGCCAGCAGTTTCCGTTTGGACGCCATGGTCGGTTCACCCCTCCACTTT. The V call is TRBV28, the J call TRBJ1-6; D unresolved. There are 17 residues in the CDR3. Trimming cost V 3 bases and J 9 bases, with 21 bases left between them. Germline CDR1 and CDR2: MDHEN and SYDVKM.

The V and J genes are TRBV7-2 and TRBJ2-7; 7 nucleotides match TRBD2. V lost 2 bases to trimming and J lost 7 bases; unmatched junction nucleotides: 11. The CDR3 extends over 15 amino acids. Germline assignment: CDR1 SGHTA and CDR2 FQGNSA. The CDR3 protein is CASSLLASGEWEQYF. CDR3 DNA sequence: TGTGCCAGCAGCTTACTCGCTAGCGGTGAATGGGAGCAGTACTTC. Looking up the rest from reference TRBV7-2 and TRBJ2-7 gives the full variable domain: GAGVSQSPSNKVTEKGKDVELRCDPISGHTALYWYRQSLGQGLEFLIYFQGNSAPDKSGLPSDRFSAERTGGSVSTLTIQRTQQEDSAVYLCASSLLASGEWEQYFGPGTRLTVT.

This chain uses TRBV7-2 with TRBJ1-5; D remains unclear. The CDR3 runs 15 residues. CDR1 SGHTA and CDR2 FQGNSA come from the germline V gene. The V and J ends lost 2 bases and 0 bases respectively, with 8 bases between them. This CDR3 is CASSLFQYSNQPQHF. Here the CDR3 DNA reads TGTGCCAGCAGCTTATTTCAGTATAGCAATCAGCCCCAGCATTTT.

This clonotype was counted only a few times. The genes are TRBV27 and TRBJ1-1; the D gene is possibly TRBD1 (6 bases). The V gene's germline CDR1 is MNHEY and CDR2 SMNVEV (reference sequence). This CDR3 comprises 13 residues. V was pared by 5 bases and J by 5 bases, with 12 bases between. The CDR3 DNA reads as TGTGCCAGCAGTCCACAGGGAGGGACTGAAGCTTTCTTT. Protein sequence: CASSPQGGTEAFF.

This chain joins TRBV20-1 and TRBJ2-1, with D possibly called TRBD1 or TRBD2 (7 bases each). V was pared by 3 bases and J by 1 base, with 16 bases between. Germline CDR1 is DFQATT and CDR2 is SNEGSKA (reference sequence). The CDR3 has 16 amino acids. The CDR3 sequence: CSARGGGGRSYNEQFF. The CDR3 DNA is TGCAGTGCTAGGGGGGGAGGGGGCCGTTCCTACAATGAGCAGTTCTTC.

The J gene is TRBJ2-5, the V gene TRBV10-3; 9 bases line up with TRBD1. Trimming removed 9 bases from V and 3 bases from J; junction bases left unmatched: 5. CDR3 length: 13 residues. CDR1 ENHRY and CDR2 SYGVKD come from the germline V gene. The CDR3 DNA follows: TGTGCCATACGGACAGGGGAGGAAGAGACCCAGTACTTC. As protein: CAIRTGEEETQYF.

The chain joins TRBV20-1 to TRBJ2-5; 7 bases line up with TRBD1. The V and J ends lost 5 bases and 2 bases, in that order; junction bases with no gene match: 11. The germline CDR1 and CDR2 sequences are DFQATT and SNEGSKA (reference sequence). The CDR3 is 15 amino acids. In nucleotides, the CDR3 is TGCAGTGCTCTACAGGGGCCGAACCTTCAAGAGACCCAGTACTTC. Protein sequence: CSALQGPNLQETQYF.

This clonotype appeared a few times. The V and J genes are TRBV6-1 and TRBJ1-5; weak D call: TRBD1 (5 bases). This CDR3 comprises 13 residues. Trimming removed 8 bases at V and 12 bases at J, with 20 bases between. In germline, CDR1 is MNHNS, CDR2 SASEGT. CDR3 sequence (DNA): TGTGCCAGCCTCCTGACGTTACAGGCGCGCCAGCATTTT. It translates to CASLLTLQARQHF.

The chain has TRBV6-2 or TRBV6-3 and TRBJ2-3, with TRBD2 matching over 9 bases. J gave up 2 bases and V 2 bases, and 5 bases lay outside the gene matches. The CDR3 has 16 residues. Germline CDR1 is MNHEY and CDR2 is SVGEGT. CDR3 residues: CASSYTAGGVTDTQYF. The DNA for the CDR3 is TGTGCCAGCAGTTACACTGCGGGGGGGGTCACAGATACGCAGTATTTT.

This clonotype was observed a handful of times. This chain joins TRBV6-2 or TRBV6-3 and TRBJ1-1; unclear D gene. The CDR3 contains 15 residues. Germline V gene lookup returns CDR1 MNHEY and CDR2 SVGEGT. Trimming took 0 bases from V and 2 from J, leaving 10 bases between them. Here the CDR3 DNA reads TGTGCCAGCAGTTACTCAAGGGCCAGAAACACTGAAGCTTTCTTT. Translated: CASSYSRARNTEAFF.

Within the sample, this clonotype is medium-sized. The chain uses TRBV6-2 or TRBV6-3 and TRBJ2-1; 10 bases agree with TRBD2. J gave up 10 bases and V 4 bases, and 4 bases lay outside the gene matches. CDR1 is MNHEY, CDR2 SVGEGT, per germline. The CDR3 runs 13 residues. CDR3 coding DNA: TGTGCCAGCAGTTTCCGACTAGCGGGCGAGCAGTTCTTC. It codes for CASSFRLAGEQFF.

This clonotype was counted only a few times. The rearrangement uses TRBV5-4 and TRBJ2-7; the D gene could be TRBD1 or TRBD2 (5 bases each). The CDR3 has 14 residues. V dropped 0 bases and J dropped 0 bases, with 7 bases sitting between them. Germline loops: CDR1 SGHNT, CDR2 YYREEE (reference sequence). The CDR3 here is CASSLGGVSYEQYF. The CDR3 nucleotides read TGTGCCAGCAGCTTGGGAGGGGTCTCCTACGAGCAGTACTTC.

This clonotype was detected a few times. The genes are TRBV20-1 and TRBJ2-7; no firm D call. The CDR3 has 12 amino acids. V was trimmed by 4 bases and J by 2 bases, leaving 9 bases between them. Germline CDR1 reads DFQATT; CDR2 reads SNEGSKA (reference sequence). Here the CDR3 DNA reads TGCAGTGCTAAGTCGGACGCCTACGAGCAGTACTTC. Translation: CSAKSDAYEQYF.

This clonotype showed up just a few times. The chain has TRBV5-4 and TRBJ2-7, with D perhaps TRBD1 or TRBD2 (5 bases each). This CDR3 is 11 amino acids long. Trimming shortened V by 4 bases and J by 9 bases, and 11 bases separated the two germline ends. Germline V gene sequence: CDR1 SGHNT, CDR2 YYREEE (reference sequence). The CDR3 bases are TGTGCCAGCAGCCCCCTTGGGGGGCAGTACTTC. This sequence encodes CASSPLGGQYF.

V and J are TRBV10-3 and TRBJ1-2; 8 bases agree with TRBD1. CDR1 is ENHRY and CDR2 is SYGVKD in the germline V gene. V shed 7 bases, J shed 1 base, and the junction held 5 bases outside the gene matches. This CDR3 has 14 amino acids. The CDR3 loop is CAITGGLNNYGYTF. In DNA form, the CDR3 reads TGTGCCATCACAGGGGGCCTCAATAACTATGGCTACACCTTC.

This rearrangement joins TRBV11-2 to TRBJ2-2; D ambiguous. From germline, CDR1 is SGHAT and CDR2 FQNNGV. The CDR3 is 13 amino acids. V gave up 0 bases and J gave up 5 bases, with 4 bases separating them. CDR3 sequence: CASSLERTGELFF. CDR3 bases: TGTGCCAGCAGCTTAGAAAGGACCGGGGAGCTGTTTTTT. The complete variable domain, with remaining parts taken from reference TRBV11-2 and TRBJ2-2, reads EAGVAQSPRYKIIEKRQSVAFWCNPISGHATLYWYQQILGQGPKLLIQFQNNGVVDDSQLPKDRFSAERLKGVDSTLKIQPAKLEDSAVYLCASSLERTGELFFGEGSRLTVL.

This clonotype showed up just a few times. The J gene is TRBJ2-3, the V gene TRBV20-1; TRBD2 matches 10 bases. The CDR3 sequence is 12 residues long. CDR1 is DFQATT and CDR2 is SNEGSKA in the germline V gene (reference sequence). The CDR3 reads CRSGRAGDTQYF. CDR3 sequence (DNA): TGCAGAAGCGGGAGGGCCGGAGATACGCAGTATTTT.

This clonotype appeared a few times. The chain couples TRBV12-3 or TRBV12-4 to TRBJ2-5; D is unclear. The V end lost 8 bases, the J end lost 3 bases, and 7 bases lay between the germline ends. This CDR3 region has 11 residues. This CDR3 is CASQAEETQYF. As DNA, the CDR3 is TGTGCCAGCCAGGCGGAAGAGACCCAGTACTTC.

This clonotype turned up a few times. This rearrangement joins TRBV6-1 to TRBJ1-2, with TRBD1 matching 7 bases. The trim removed 6 bases at V and 4 bases at J, leaving 8 bases unmatched. The CDR3 loop spans 14 amino acids. Germline CDR1 reads MNHNS; CDR2 reads SASEGT. Written as DNA, the CDR3 is TGTGCCAGCAGCCCGACAGGGAGTCGCTATGGCTACACCTTC. Its translation is CASSPTGSRYGYTF.

The chain carries TRBV19 and TRBJ2-1; TRBD2 matches at 11 bases. In germline, CDR1 is LNHDA, CDR2 SQIVND (reference sequence). The CDR3 covers 15 residues. J was trimmed by 5 bases and V by 2 bases; bases with no gene match: 2. CDR3 DNA sequence: TGTGCCAGTAGTATAATAGCGGGAGGGAACAATGAGCAGTTCTTC. Amino acid sequence: CASSIIAGGNNEQFF.

J is TRBJ2-1 and V is TRBV11-3; D is undetermined. Germline CDR1 reads SGHNT; CDR2 reads YENEEA. This CDR3 spans 16 amino acids. V shed 2 bases and J shed 3 bases, with 14 bases lying between them. The CDR3 nucleotides are TGTGCCAGCAGCTTATCGACCGGAAAGGGCTACAATGAGCAGTTCTTC. Translating it yields CASSLSTGKGYNEQFF.

The chain uses TRBV5-7 and TRBJ2-7; D possibly matches TRBD1 or TRBD2 (5 bases each). TRBV5-7 qualifies as an ORF whose function is uncertain. The CDR3 covers 17 residues. Trimming pared 2 bases from V and 5 bases from J, leaving 23 bases between. The DNA for the CDR3 is TGTGCCAGCAGCTTCTCCGGGACCTCGCGTGAACAGGACGAGCAGTACTTC. It translates to CASSFSGTSREQDEQYF.

This clonotype was detected a few times. The chain has TRBV7-3 and TRBJ2-1; TRBD2 matches 14 bases. There are 15 residues in the CDR3. Germline V CDR1 and CDR2: SGHTA, FQGTGA. The junction had 5 bases not matched to a gene; V was cut back by 4 bases and J by 9 bases. The CDR3 region is CASSSDGLAGGEQFF. CDR3 bases: TGTGCCAGCAGCTCAGACGGACTAGCGGGAGGTGAGCAGTTCTTC.

The V and J genes are TRBV5-4 and TRBJ1-1; D is perhaps TRBD1 (6 bases). V was shortened by 0 bases and J by 5 bases, with 14 bases between the two germline ends. The CDR3 has 15 amino acids. Germline V gene lookup returns CDR1 SGHNT and CDR2 YYREEE (reference sequence). CDR3 sequence: CASSLVRGTGTEAFF. For the CDR3, the DNA is TGTGCCAGCAGCTTGGTTAGGGGGACGGGGACTGAAGCTTTCTTT.

This clonotype occurred a few times. The chain links TRBV7-2 to TRBJ2-7, with D maybe TRBD2 (5 bases). The CDR3 length is 15 residues. With 5 bases removed from V and 3 bases from J, the gap between germline ends came to 17 bases. Germline-derived CDR1 and CDR2 are SGHTA and FQGNSA. The chain's CDR3 is CASSIGPVEVYEQYF. The CDR3 DNA follows: TGTGCCAGCAGCATTGGACCCGTGGAGGTCTACGAGCAGTACTTC.

CDR3 in amino acids: CASSLSGYNEQFF. CDR3 DNA sequence: TGTGCCAGCAGCTTAAGCGGCTACAATGAGCAGTTCTTC. The chain couples TRBV7-3 to TRBJ2-1; D call uncertain. Between the trimmed V and J ends, which lost 1 base and 3 bases, there was a span of 4 bases. CDR1 is SGHTA, CDR2 FQGTGA, per germline. The CDR3 has 13 amino acids.

This chain joins TRBV20-1 and TRBJ2-7, with 10 bases that match TRBD2. V lost 2 bases and J lost 0; bases outside the gene matches: 13. The CDR3 consists of 18 residues. Looked up from germline, CDR1 is DFQATT and CDR2 is SNEGSKA (reference sequence). CDR3 DNA: TGCAGTGCTAGACCCTTTGAAAGCGGGAGGGCCAGCTCCTACGAGCAGTACTTC. This sequence encodes CSARPFESGRASSYEQYF.

The rearrangement links TRBV2 to TRBJ2-7; the match to TRBD1 covers 7 bases. From germline, CDR1 is SNHLY and CDR2 FYNNEI. The CDR3 length is 14 residues. V gave up 7 bases and J gave up 5 bases; unmatched junction bases: 11. The CDR3 DNA sequence: TGTGCCAGCATAGCGACAGGGATTGGTAACGAGCAGTACTTC. It is translated as CASIATGIGNEQYF.